This T cell receptor (beta chain) was recorded in a study of blood T cell repertoires in COVID-19. Study at large: Whether acute or convalescent, the COVID-19 samples came from the United States, Italy and Spain. Sample material is recorded as cDNA or gDNA derived from T cells, B-cell-depleted T cells, or PBMCs.

How the authors handled the data: Reference gene primer amplification in the assay estimated nucleated cell counts. The data were produced by immunoSEQ multiplex PCR, yet TCRdb's version contains in-frame clones alone and is incomplete. The V and J calls and clone size were taken over from that table, and D and trimming were inferred from the DNA. The sample lists 25,000 to 35,000 clones; 65% to 85% were seen once. Trimming stripped 2 bases from V and 3 bases from J, with 15 bases between. The CDR3 runs 16 residues. Looked up from germline, CDR1 is SGHTS and CDR2 is YDEGEE. The sequence came from a woman aged 55-69 years with acute or convalescent COVID-19. The material sequenced was peripheral blood. The gene calls are TRBV5-8 and TRBJ2-1, with a tentative D call TRBD1 (6 bases). In DNA form, the CDR3 reads TGTGCCAGCAGCTTCCTCCCGGCAGGGGTCTACAATGAGCAGTTCTTC. As protein: CASSFLPAGVYNEQFF.